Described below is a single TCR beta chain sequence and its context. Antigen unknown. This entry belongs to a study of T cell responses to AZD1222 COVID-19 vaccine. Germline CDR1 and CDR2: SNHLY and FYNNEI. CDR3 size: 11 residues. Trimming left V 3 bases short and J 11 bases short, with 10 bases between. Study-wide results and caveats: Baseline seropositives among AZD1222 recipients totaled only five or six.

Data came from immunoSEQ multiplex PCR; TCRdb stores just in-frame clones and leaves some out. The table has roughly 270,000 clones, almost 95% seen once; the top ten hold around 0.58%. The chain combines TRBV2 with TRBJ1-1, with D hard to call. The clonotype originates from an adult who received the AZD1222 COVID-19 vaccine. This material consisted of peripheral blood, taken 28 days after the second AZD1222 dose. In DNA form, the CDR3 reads TGTGCCAGCAGTGATCTAAGTCGGGCTTTCTTT. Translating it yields CASSDLSRAFF.